This record looks at one T cell receptor beta chain sequence and its context. What it binds is not known. The PCR contained 60 Vbeta and 13 Jbeta primers. This table comes from immunoSEQ multiplex PCR, and its TCRdb copy is limited to in-frame clones, with some not included. The repertoire holds over 150,000 clones, approximately 77% seen once, with about 7.4% in the top ten. The sample comes from a study of cytomegalovirus exposure and HLA in healthy donors. Study observations and caveats: It was in a later analysis that TCR association rates were seen to vary by HLA locus, highest for DRB1 and lowest for HLA-C.

CDR1 and CDR2 (germline): SGHTA, FQGNSA. Germline trimming cut 5 bases from V and 6 bases from J; bases unmatched to any gene: 5. This CDR3 contains 13 residues. Sequencing was performed on PBMCs. The chain links TRBV7-2 to TRBJ1-1, with 8 bases identical to TRBD1. This TCR derives from a male donor in good health and CMV-seropositive. CDR3 bases: TGTGCCAGCAGCCGACAGGGGATGGCTGAAGCTTTCTTT. This codes for CASSRQGMAEAFF.